This T cell receptor (beta chain) was retrieved from a study of blood T cell repertoires in COVID-19. As for the study in general: Material from acute and convalescent COVID-19 was sourced from the United States, Italy and Spain. From T cells, B-cell-depleted T cells, or PBMCs came the material, which was cDNA or gDNA.

V was cut by 3 bases and J by 3 bases, with 13 bases left in between. The V gene's germline CDR1 is SGHTA and CDR2 FQGNSA. CDR3 length: 15 residues. In the original workflow: Nucleated cell number was recorded as an estimate derived from reference gene primer amplification. Profiling relied on immunoSEQ multiplex PCR, and the TCRdb table lists in-frame clones only, not all of them. V and J calls and clone size are those listed in that table; D and trimming were worked out from the DNA. The sample lists hundreds of thousands of clones; 85% were seen once. The sample consisted of peripheral blood. This clonotype was sampled from a human donor in a cohort sampled during active COVID-19. V usage is TRBV7-2 and J usage is TRBJ2-3; D is possibly TRBD2 (5 bases). CDR3 coding DNA: TGTGCCAGCAGCTTTCGCGGGCATGGTACAGATACGCAGTATTTT. Encoded protein: CASSFRGHGTDTQYF. Complete variable domain (other parts from reference TRBV7-2 and TRBJ2-3): GAGVSQSPSNKVTEKGKDVELRCDPISGHTALYWYRQSLGQGLEFLIYFQGNSAPDKSGLPSDRFSAERTGGSVSTLTIQRTQQEDSAVYLCASSFRGHGTDTQYFGPGTRLTVL.